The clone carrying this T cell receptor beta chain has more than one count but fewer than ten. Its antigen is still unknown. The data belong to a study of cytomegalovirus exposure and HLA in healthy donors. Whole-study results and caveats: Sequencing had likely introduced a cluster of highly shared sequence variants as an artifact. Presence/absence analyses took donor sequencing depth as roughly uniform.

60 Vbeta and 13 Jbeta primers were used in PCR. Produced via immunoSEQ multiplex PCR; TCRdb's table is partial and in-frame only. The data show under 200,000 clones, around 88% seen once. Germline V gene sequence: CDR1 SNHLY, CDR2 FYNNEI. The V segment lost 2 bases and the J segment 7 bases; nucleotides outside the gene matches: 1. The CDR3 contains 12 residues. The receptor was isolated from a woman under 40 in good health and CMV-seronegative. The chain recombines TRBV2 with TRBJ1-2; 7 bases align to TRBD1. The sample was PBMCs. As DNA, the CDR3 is TGTGCCAGCAGTGAAACAGGGGTTGGCTACACCTTC. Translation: CASSETGVGYTF.